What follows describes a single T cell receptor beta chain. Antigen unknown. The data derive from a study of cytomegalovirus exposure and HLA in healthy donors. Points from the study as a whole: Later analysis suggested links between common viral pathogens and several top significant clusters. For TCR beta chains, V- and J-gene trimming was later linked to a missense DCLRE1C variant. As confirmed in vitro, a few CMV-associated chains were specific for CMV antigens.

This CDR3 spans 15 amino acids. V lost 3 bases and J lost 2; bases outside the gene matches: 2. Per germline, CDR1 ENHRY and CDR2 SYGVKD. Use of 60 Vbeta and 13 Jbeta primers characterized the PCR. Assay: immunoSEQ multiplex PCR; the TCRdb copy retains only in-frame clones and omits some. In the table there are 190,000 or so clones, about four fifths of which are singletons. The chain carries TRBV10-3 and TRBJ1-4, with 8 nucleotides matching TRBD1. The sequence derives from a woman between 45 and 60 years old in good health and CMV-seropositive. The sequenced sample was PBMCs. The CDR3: CAISESGGTNEKLFF. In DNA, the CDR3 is TGTGCCATCAGTGAATCAGGGGGCACTAATGAAAAACTGTTTTTT.